This TCR beta chain was documented in a study of T-cell reconstitution after alpha-beta-depleted transplantation in children. Whole-study results and caveats: Elevated TCRbeta diversity at day 60 was traced, in some patients, to surviving recipient T cells and thymic progenitors. Newly made T cells mostly supplied T-cell counts and diversity one year after transplant.

Notes on this clonotype: Antigen: not known.

Unique molecular identifiers were used in preparing the TCRbeta library. TCRdb passed the PCR reads through MiXCR, listing each CDR3 protein once. The table has some 300,000 distinct CDR3 sequences, 10% seen once. Germline CDR1 MGHRA, CDR2 YSYEKL. Deletions cut 1 base from V and 3 bases from J, with 10 bases between. The CDR3 length is 15 residues. Sample: PBMCs, taken before TCRalphabeta/CD19-depleted stem cell transplant. The receptor's source is a boy less than two years old with acute myeloid leukemia, due to receive a stem cell transplant. This chain connects TRBV4-1 to TRBJ2-1, with D uncertain. CDR3 coding DNA: TGCGCCAGCAGCCAAGGGGCGGTAGGCTACAATGAGCAGTTCTTC. Residues: CASSQGAVGYNEQFF.